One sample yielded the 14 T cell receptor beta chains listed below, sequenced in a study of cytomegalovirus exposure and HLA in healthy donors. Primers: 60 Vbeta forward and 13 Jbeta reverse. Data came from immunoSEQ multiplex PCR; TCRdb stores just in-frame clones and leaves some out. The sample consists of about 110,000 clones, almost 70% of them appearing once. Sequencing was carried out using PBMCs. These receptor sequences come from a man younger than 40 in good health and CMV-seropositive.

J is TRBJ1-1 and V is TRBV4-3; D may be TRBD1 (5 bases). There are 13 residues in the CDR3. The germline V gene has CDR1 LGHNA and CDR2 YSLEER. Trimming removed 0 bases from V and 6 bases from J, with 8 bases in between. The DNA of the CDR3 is TGCGCCAGCAGCCAAGATCAAGGGGCTGAAGCTTTCTTT. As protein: CASSQDQGAEAFF.

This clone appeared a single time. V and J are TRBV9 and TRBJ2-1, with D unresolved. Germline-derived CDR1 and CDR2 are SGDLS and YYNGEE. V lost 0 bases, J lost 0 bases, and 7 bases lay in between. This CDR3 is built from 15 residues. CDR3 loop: CASSVEDNSYNEQFF. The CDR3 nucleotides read TGTGCCAGCAGCGTAGAAGACAACTCCTACAATGAGCAGTTCTTC.

The CDR3 loop is CASSLGGFYMNTEAFF. Written as DNA, the CDR3 is TGTGCCAGCAGCTTGGGAGGTTTTTACATGAACACTGAAGCTTTCTTT. The J gene is TRBJ1-1, the V gene TRBV5-6; D uncertain. The CDR3 contains 16 residues. In germline, CDR1 is SGHDT, CDR2 YYEEEE. Trimming stripped 0 bases from V and 0 bases from J, with 12 bases between. Together with reference TRBV5-6 and TRBJ1-1, the CDR3 gives the full variable domain: DAGVTQSPTHLIKTRGQQVTLRCSPKSGHDTVSWYQQALGQGPQFIFQYYEEEERQRGNFPDRFSGHQFPNYSSELNVNALLLGDSALYLCASSLGGFYMNTEAFFGQGTRLTVV.

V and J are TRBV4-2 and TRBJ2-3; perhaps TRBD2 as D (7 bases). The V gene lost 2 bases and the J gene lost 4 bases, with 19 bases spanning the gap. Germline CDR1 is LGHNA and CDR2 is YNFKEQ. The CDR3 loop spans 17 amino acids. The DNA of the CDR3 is TGTGCCAGCAGCCAACTCACTGGGGGGGGGCCTCCAGATACGCAGTATTTT. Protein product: CASSQLTGGGPPDTQYF.

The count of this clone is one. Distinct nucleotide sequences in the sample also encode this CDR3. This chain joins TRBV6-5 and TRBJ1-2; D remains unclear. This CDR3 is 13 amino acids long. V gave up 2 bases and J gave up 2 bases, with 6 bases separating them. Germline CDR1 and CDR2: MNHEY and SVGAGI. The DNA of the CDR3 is TGTGCCAGCAGTTACCAGGTGAACTATGGCTACACCTTC. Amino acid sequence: CASSYQVNYGYTF.

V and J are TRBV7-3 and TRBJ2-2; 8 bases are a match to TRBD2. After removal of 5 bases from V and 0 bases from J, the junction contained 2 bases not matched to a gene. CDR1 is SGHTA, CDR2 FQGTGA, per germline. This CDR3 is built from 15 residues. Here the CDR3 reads CASSRSGANTGELFF. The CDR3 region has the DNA TGTGCCAGCAGCCGTAGCGGGGCGAACACCGGGGAGCTGTTTTTT.

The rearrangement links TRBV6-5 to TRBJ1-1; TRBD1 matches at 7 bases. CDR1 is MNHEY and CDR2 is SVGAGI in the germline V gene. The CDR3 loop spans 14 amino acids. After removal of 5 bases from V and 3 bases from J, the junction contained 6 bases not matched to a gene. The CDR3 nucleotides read TGTGCCAGCAGTGAGGCCCAGGGGGACACTGAAGCTTTCTTT. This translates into CASSEAQGDTEAFF.

The CDR3 DNA is TGTGCCAGCAGCTTGGAACTAGCGGGAGTTCGACGGCGACAGTTCTTC. Translating it yields CASSLELAGVRRRQFF. V usage is TRBV5-4 and J usage is TRBJ2-1; 11 bases agree with TRBD2. This CDR3 is 16 amino acids long. Per germline, CDR1 SGHNT and CDR2 YYREEE (reference sequence). V lost 0 bases, J lost 13 bases, and 12 bases stayed unmatched.

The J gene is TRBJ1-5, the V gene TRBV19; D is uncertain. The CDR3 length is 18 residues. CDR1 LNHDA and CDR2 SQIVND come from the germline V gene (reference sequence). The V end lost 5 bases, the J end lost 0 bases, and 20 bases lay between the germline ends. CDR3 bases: TGTGCCAGTAGTGAGGTGGTCCCGGGGATTTATAGCAATCAGCCCCAGCATTTT. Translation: CASSEVVPGIYSNQPQHF.

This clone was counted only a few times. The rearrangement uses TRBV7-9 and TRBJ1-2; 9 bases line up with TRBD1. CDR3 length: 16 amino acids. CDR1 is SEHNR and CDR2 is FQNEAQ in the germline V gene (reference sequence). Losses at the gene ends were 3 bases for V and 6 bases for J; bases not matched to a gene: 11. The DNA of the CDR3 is TGTGCCAGCAGCTTGGGCCGGGACAGGGTTTATCATGGCTACACCTTC. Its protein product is CASSLGRDRVYHGYTF.

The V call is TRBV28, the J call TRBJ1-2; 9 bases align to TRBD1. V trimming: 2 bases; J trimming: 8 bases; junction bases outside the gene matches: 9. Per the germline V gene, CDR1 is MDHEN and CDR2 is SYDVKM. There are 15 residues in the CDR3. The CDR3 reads CASSLASGTGRGYTF. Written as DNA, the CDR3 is TGTGCCAGCAGTTTAGCCTCCGGGACAGGGAGAGGCTACACCTTC.

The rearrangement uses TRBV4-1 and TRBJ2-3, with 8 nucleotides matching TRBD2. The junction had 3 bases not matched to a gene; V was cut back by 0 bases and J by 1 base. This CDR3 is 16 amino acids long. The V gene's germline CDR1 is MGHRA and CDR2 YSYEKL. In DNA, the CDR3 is TGCGCCAGCAGCCAAGACCGGCGGGGGGGCACAGATACGCAGTATTTT. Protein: CASSQDRRGGTDTQYF.

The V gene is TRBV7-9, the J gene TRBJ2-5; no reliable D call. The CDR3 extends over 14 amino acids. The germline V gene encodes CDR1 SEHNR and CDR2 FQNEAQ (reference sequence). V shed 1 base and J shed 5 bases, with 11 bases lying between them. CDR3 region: CASSLGRSRETQYF. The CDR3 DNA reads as TGTGCCAGCAGCTTAGGTCGTTCCAGGGAGACCCAGTACTTC.

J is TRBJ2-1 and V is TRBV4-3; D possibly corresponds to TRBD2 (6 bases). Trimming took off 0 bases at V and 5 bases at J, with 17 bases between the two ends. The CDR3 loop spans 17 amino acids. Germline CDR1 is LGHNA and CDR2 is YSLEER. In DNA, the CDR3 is TGCGCCAGCAGCCAAGATTGGGAGGCTAGTAAGAACAATGAGCAGTTCTTC. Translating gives CASSQDWEASKNNEQFF.